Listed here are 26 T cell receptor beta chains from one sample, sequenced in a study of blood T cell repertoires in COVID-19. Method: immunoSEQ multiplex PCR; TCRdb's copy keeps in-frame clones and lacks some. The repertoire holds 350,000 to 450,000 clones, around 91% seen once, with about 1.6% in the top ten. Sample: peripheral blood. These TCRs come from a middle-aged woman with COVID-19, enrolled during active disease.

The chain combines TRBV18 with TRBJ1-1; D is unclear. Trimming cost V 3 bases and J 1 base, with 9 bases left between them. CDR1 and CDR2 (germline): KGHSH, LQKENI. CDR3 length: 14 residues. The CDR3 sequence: CASSPSSTNTEAFF. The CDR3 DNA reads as TGTGCCAGCTCACCTAGTTCTACGAACACTGAAGCTTTCTTT.

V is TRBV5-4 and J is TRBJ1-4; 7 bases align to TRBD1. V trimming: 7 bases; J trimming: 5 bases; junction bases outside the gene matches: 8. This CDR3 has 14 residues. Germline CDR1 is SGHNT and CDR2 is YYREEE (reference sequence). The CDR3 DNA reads TGTGCCAGCCAATCCAGACAGGGAAATGAAAAACTGTTTTTT. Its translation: CASQSRQGNEKLFF.

This CDR3 is CAWSLRSTNEKLFF. The CDR3 DNA is TGTGCCTGGAGTCTACGGTCAACTAATGAAAAACTGTTTTTT. The rearrangement joins TRBV30 to TRBJ1-4; D is unresolved. CDR3 size: 14 residues. CDR1 is GTSNPN and CDR2 is SVGIG in the germline V gene (reference sequence). Trimming pared 2 bases from V and 0 bases from J, leaving 7 bases between.

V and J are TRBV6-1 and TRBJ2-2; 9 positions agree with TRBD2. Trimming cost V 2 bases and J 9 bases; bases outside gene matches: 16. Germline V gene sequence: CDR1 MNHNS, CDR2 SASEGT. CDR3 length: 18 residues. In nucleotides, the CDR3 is TGTGCCAGCAGTGAAAGCTTTGCGGGGGGGGCTGTTATGAGGGAGCTGTTTTTT. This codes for CASSESFAGGAVMRELFF.

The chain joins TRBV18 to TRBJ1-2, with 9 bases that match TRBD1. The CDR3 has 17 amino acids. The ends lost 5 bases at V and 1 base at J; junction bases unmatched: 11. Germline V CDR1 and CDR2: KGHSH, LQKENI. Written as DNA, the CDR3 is TGTGCCAGCTCAGTCTACCGGGACAGGGATAATAACTATGGCTACACCTTC. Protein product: CASSVYRDRDNNYGYTF.

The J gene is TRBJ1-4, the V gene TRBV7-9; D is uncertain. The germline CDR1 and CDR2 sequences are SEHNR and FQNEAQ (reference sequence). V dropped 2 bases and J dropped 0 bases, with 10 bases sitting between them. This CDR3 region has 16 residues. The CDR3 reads CASSLPGSATNEKLFF. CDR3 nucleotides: TGTGCCAGCAGCTTACCCGGGAGCGCAACTAATGAAAAACTGTTTTTT.

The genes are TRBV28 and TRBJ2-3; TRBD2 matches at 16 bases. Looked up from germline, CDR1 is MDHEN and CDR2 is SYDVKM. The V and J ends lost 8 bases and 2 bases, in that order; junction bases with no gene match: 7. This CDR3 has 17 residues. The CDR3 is CASFTGTSGRATDTQYF. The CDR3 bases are TGTGCCAGCTTTACCGGGACTAGCGGGAGGGCCACAGATACGCAGTATTTT.

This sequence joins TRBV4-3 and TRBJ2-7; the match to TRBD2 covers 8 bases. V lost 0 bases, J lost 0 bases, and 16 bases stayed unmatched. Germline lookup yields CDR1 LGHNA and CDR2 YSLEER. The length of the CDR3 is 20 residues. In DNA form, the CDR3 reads TGCGCCAGCAGCCAAGAAGGCTACCACCAATGGCGGGAGGACTCCTACGAGCAGTACTTC. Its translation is CASSQEGYHQWREDSYEQYF.

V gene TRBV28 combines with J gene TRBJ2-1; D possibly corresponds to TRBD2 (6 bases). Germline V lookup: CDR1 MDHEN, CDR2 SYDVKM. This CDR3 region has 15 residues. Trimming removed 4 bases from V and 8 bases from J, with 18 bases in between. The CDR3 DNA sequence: TGTGCCAGCAGTTCTCCTTTCGGGAGTGTAGATGAGCAGTTCTTC. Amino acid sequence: CASSSPFGSVDEQFF. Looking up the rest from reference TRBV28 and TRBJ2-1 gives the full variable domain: DVKVTQSSRYLVKRTGEKVFLECVQDMDHENMFWYRQDPGLGLRLIYFSYDVKMKEKGDIPEGYSVSREKKERFSLILESASTNQTSMYLCASSSPFGSVDEQFFGPGTRLTVL.

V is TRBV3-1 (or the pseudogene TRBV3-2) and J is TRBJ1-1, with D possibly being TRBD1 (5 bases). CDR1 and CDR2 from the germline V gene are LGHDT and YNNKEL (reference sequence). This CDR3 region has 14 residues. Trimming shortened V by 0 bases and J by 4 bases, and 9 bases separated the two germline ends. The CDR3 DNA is TGTGCCAGCAGCCAAGAAGTGGGGGGCACTGAAGCTTTCTTT. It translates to CASSQEVGGTEAFF.

The CDR3 spells CASSQYDRGHTEAFF. The CDR3, as DNA: TGTGCCAGCAGCCAATACGACAGGGGGCACACTGAAGCTTTCTTT. The rearrangement joins TRBV7-6 to TRBJ1-1, with TRBD1 matching over 10 bases. Looked up from germline, CDR1 is SGHVS and CDR2 is FNYEAQ. V dropped 5 bases and J dropped 3; count of bases not matched to a gene: 6. CDR3 length: 15 residues.

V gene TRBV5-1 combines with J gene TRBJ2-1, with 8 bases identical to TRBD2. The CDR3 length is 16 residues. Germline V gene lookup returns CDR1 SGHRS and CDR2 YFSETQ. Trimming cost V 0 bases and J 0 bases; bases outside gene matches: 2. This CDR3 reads CASSLAGRGSYNEQFF. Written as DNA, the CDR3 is TGCGCCAGCAGCTTGGCCGGGAGGGGCTCCTACAATGAGCAGTTCTTC.

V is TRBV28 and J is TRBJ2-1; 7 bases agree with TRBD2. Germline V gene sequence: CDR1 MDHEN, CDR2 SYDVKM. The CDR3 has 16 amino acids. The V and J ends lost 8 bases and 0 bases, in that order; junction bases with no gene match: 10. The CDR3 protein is CASAPSGPSSYNEQFF. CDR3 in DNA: TGTGCCAGCGCCCCTAGCGGCCCAAGCTCCTACAATGAGCAGTTCTTC.

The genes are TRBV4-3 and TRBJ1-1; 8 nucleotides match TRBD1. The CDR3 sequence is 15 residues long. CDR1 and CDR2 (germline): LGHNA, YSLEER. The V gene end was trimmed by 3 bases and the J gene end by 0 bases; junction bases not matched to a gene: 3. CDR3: CASSHSTGVNTEAFF. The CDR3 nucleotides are TGCGCCAGCAGCCACTCGACAGGGGTGAACACTGAAGCTTTCTTT.

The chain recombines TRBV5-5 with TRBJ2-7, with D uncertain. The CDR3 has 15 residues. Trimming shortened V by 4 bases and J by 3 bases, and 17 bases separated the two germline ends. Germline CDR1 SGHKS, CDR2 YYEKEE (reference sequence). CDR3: CASSPGPRVDYEQYF. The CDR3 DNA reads TGTGCCAGCAGCCCCGGTCCCCGGGTCGACTACGAGCAGTACTTC.

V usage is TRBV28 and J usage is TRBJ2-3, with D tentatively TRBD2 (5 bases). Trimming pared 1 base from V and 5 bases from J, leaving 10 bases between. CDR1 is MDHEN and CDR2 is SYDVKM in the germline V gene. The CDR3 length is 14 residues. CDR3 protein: CASSLYIRGDTQYF. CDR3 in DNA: TGTGCCAGCAGTTTATATATTCGGGGAGATACGCAGTATTTT.

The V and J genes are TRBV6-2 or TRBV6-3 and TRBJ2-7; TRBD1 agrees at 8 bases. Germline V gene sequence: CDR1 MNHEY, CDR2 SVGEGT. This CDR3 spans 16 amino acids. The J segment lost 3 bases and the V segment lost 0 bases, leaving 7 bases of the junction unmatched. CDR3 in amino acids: CASSYSGRDRNYEQYF. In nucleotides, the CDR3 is TGTGCCAGCAGTTACTCAGGCCGGGACAGGAACTACGAGCAGTACTTC.

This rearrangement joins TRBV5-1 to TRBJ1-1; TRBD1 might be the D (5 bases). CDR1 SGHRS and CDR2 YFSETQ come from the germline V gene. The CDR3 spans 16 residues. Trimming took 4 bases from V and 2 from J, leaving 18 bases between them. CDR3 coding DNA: TGCGCCAGCAGCCCGCCGGCGGGGGTAGCTAACACTGAAGCTTTCTTT. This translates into CASSPPAGVANTEAFF.

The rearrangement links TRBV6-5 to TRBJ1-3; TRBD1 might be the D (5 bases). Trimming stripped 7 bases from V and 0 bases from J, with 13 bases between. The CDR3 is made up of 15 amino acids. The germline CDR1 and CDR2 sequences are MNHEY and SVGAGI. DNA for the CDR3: TGTGCCAGCAAGCCGACAGAGAGCTCTGGAAACACCATATATTTT. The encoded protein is CASKPTESSGNTIYF.

This CDR3 reads CASSGGFGIATNEKLFF. Here the CDR3 DNA reads TGTGCCAGCAGCGGGGGGTTCGGGATTGCAACTAATGAAAAACTGTTTTTT. V gene TRBV5-6 combines with J gene TRBJ1-4, with D possibly TRBD1 on 5 matching bases. The CDR3 has 17 amino acids. V lost 4 bases to trimming and J lost 0 bases, with 16 bases between them. Germline V gene data show CDR1 as SGHDT and CDR2 as YYEEEE.

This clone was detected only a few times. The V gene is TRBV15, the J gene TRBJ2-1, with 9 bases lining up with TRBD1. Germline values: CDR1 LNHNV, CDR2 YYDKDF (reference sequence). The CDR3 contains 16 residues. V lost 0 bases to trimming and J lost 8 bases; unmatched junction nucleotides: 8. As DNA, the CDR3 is TGTGCCACCAGCAGAGATAGTGGAACAGGGGGCCATGAGCAGTTCTTC. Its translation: CATSRDSGTGGHEQFF.

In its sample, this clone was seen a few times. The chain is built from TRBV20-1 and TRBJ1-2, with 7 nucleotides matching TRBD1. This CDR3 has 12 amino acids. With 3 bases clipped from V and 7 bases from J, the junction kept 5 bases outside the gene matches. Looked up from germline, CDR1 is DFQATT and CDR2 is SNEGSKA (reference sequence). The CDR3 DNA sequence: TGCAGTGCTAGTAACAGGGGCAGTGGCTACACCTTC. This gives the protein CSASNRGSGYTF.

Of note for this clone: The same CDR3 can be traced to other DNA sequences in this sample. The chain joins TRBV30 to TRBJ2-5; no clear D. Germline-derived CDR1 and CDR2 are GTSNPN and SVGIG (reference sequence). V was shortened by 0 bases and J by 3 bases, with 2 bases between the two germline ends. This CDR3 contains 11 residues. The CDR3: CAWSVKETQYF. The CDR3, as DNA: TGTGCCTGGAGTGTTAAAGAGACCCAGTACTTC.

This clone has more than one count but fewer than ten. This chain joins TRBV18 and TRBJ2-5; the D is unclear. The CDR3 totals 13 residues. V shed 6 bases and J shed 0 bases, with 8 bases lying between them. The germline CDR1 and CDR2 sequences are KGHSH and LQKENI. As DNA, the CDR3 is TGTGCCAGCTCCCTTTCGTACCAAGAGACCCAGTACTTC. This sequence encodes CASSLSYQETQYF. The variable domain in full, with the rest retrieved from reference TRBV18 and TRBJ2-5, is NAGVMQNPRHLVRRRGQEARLRCSPMKGHSHVYWYRQLPEEGLKFMVYLQKENIIDESGMPKERFSAEFPKEGPSILRIQQVVRGDSAAYFCASSLSYQETQYFGPGTRLLVL.

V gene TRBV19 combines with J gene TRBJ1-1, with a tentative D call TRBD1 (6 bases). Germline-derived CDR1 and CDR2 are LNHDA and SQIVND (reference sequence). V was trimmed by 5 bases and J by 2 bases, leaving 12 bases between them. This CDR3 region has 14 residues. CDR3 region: CASSFWGLNTEAFF. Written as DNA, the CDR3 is TGTGCCAGTAGTTTTTGGGGGCTAAACACTGAAGCTTTCTTT.

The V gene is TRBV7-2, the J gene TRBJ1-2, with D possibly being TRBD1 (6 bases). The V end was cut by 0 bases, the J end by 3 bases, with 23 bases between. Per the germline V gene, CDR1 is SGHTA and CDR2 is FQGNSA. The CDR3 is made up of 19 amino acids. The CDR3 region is CASSLARRQEERAYYGYTF. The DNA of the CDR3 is TGTGCCAGCAGCTTAGCACGTCGACAGGAGGAACGAGCCTACTATGGCTACACCTTC.